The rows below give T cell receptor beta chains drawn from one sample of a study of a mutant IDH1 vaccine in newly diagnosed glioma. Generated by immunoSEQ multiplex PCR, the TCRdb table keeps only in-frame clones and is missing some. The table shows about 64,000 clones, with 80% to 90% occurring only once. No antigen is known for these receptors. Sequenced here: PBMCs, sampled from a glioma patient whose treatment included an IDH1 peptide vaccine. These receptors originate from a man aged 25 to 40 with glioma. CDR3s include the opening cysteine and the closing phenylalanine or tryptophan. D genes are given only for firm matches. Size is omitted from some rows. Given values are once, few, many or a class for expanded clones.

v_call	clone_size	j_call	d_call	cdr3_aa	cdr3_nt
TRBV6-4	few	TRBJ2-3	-	CASSDSTVNTQYF	TGTGCCAGCAGTGACTCGACAGTCAATACGCAGTATTTT
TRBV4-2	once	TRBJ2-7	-	CASSPDRNSYEQYF	TGTGCCAGCAGCCCCGACAGGAACTCCTACGAGCAGTACTTC
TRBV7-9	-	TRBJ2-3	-	CASSLALSADTQYF	TGTGCCAGCAGCTTAGCGTTATCGGCAGATACGCAGTATTTT
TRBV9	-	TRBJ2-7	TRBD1	CASSSGQGPQYF	TGTGCCAGCAGCTCGGGACAGGGGCCGCAGTACTTC
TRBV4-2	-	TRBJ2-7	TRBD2	CASSQDTSGGFYEQYF	TGTGCCAGCAGCCAAGATACGAGCGGGGGATTCTACGAGCAGTACTTC
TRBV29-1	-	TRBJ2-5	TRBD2	CSVAPTYTGIGSGGRETQYF	TGCAGCGTTGCCCCTACCTATACAGGGATCGGTAGCGGGGGCCGGGAGACCCAGTACTTC
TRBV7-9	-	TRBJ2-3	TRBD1	CASSFQGAGDTQYF	TGTGCCAGCAGCTTCCAGGGGGCGGGAGATACGCAGTATTTT
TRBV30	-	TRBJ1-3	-	CAWPLTNTIYF	TGTGCCTGGCCTCTGACAAACACCATATATTTT
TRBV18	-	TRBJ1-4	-	CASSRVTSATNEKLFF	TGTGCCAGCTCACGTGTAACATCTGCAACTAATGAAAAACTGTTTTTT
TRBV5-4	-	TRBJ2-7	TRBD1	CASSLAGTVTYEQYF	TGTGCCAGCAGCTTGGCCGGGACAGTCACCTACGAGCAGTACTTC
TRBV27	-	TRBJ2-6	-	CASSLTGSGANVLTF	TGTGCCAGCAGTTTAACAGGGTCGGGGGCCAACGTCCTGACTTTC
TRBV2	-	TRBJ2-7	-	CASSHRVDYEQYF	TGTGCCAGCAGTCACAGGGTGGACTACGAGCAGTACTTC
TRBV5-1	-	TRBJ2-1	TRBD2	CASSLVTSGGHKYNEQFF	TGCGCCAGCAGCTTGGTTACTAGCGGGGGACACAAATACAATGAGCAGTTCTTC
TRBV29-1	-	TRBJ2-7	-	CSVNFGYEQYF	TGCAGCGTTAATTTTGGCTACGAGCAGTACTTC
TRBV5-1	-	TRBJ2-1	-	CASSPGLLVQYNEQFF	TGCGCCAGCAGCCCGGGACTGCTCGTCCAGTACAATGAGCAGTTCTTC
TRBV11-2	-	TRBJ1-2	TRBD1	CASSLGQGEYYGYTF	TGTGCCAGCAGCTTGGGACAGGGGGAGTACTATGGCTACACCTTC
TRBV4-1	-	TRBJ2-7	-	CASSQGLGRVYEQYF	TGCGCCAGCAGCCAAGGGCTAGGCAGGGTCTACGAGCAGTACTTC
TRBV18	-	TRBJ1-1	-	CASSPDYTRGTEAFF	TGTGCCAGCTCACCAGACTATACGAGGGGCACTGAAGCTTTCTTT
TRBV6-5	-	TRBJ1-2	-	CASSYSGGRTNYGYTF	TGTGCCAGCAGTTACTCGGGCGGCAGAACTAACTATGGCTACACCTTC
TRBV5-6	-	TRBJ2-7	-	CASSWRSSYEQYF	TGTGCCAGCAGCTGGAGGAGCTCCTACGAGCAGTACTTC
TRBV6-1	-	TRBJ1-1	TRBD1	CASRPLSGGATEAFF	TGTGCCAGCAGACCCCTTTCAGGGGGAGCCACTGAAGCTTTCTTT
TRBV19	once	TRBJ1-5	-	CASSGHGGPGNQPQHF	TGTGCCAGTAGTGGGCATGGGGGGCCGGGCAATCAGCCCCAGCATTTT
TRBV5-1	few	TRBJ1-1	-	CASFLSANTEAFF	TGCGCCAGCTTCCTTTCGGCAAACACTGAAGCTTTCTTT
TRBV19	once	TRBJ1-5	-	CASSLSRTTQGRYQPQHF	TGTGCCAGTAGTCTATCCAGGACCACACAGGGCCGATATCAGCCCCAGCATTTT
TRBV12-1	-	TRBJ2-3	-	CASSSGTSGGASTDTQYF	TGTGCCAGCAGCTCCGGGACTAGCGGAGGTGCTAGCACAGATACGCAGTATTTT
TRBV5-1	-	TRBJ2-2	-	CASSLASRGNTGELFF	TGCGCCAGCAGCTTGGCTTCCAGGGGTAACACCGGGGAGCTGTTTTTT
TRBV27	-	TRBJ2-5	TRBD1	CASRSDRAVQETQYF	TGTGCCAGCAGATCCGACAGGGCTGTTCAAGAGACCCAGTACTTC
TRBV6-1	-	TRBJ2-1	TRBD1	CASRRQGANEQFF	TGTGCCAGCAGACGACAGGGGGCGAATGAGCAGTTCTTC
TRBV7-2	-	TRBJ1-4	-	CASSLAVNEKLFF	TGTGCCAGCAGCTTAGCCGTAAATGAAAAACTGTTTTTT
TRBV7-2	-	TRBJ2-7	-	CASSSGTSYEQYF	TGTGCCAGCAGCTCCGGAACCTCCTACGAGCAGTACTTC
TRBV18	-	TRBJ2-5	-	CASSPPGTRETQYF	TGTGCCAGCTCACCACCCGGTACGAGAGAGACCCAGTACTTC
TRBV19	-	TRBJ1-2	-	CASTGPSGYTF	TGTGCCAGTACTGGGCCCTCCGGCTACACCTTC
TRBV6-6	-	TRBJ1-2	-	CASSMAALGGDGYTF	TGTGCCAGCAGTATGGCGGCACTGGGAGGGGATGGCTACACCTTC
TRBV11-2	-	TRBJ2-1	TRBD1	CASSLVMGQGSYNEQFF	TGCGCCAGCAGCTTAGTTATGGGACAGGGGTCCTACAATGAGCAGTTCTTC
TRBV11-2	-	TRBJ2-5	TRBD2	CASSWGLAGVETQYF	TGTGCCAGCAGCTGGGGACTAGCGGGGGTCGAGACCCAGTACTTC
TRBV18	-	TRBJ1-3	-	CASSPNSISGNTIYF	TGTGCCAGCTCACCGAACAGTATCTCTGGAAACACCATATATTTT
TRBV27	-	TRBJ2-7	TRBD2	CASAIGGAYEQYF	TGTGCCAGCGCAATCGGGGGGGCTTACGAGCAGTACTTC
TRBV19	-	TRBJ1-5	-	CASSIGRAGNQPQHF	TGTGCCAGTAGTATCGGTCGGGCGGGCAATCAGCCCCAGCATTTT
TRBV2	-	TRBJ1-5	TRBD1	CASSEEAGGSQPQHF	TGTGCCAGCAGTGAAGAGGCAGGGGGCTCTCAGCCCCAGCATTTT
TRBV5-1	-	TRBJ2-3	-	CASSGGTEIGTDTQYF	TGCGCCAGCAGCGGAGGGACAGAGATAGGCACAGATACGCAGTATTTT
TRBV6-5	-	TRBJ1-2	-	CATRQTNYGYTF	TGTGCCACCCGACAGACTAACTATGGCTACACCTTC
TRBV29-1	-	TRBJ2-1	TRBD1	CSVEEIPGGSYNEQFF	TGCAGCGTTGAAGAAATCCCAGGGGGCTCCTACAATGAGCAGTTCTTC
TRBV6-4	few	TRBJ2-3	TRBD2	CASSPGTSLPTDTQYF	TGTGCCAGCAGCCCCGGGACTAGCCTCCCCACAGATACGCAGTATTTT
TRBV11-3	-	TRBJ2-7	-	CASSYGEGEQYF	TGTGCCAGCAGCTACGGAGAAGGCGAGCAGTACTTC
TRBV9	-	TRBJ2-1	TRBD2	CASSLTSGPYNEQFF	TGTGCCAGCAGCTTGACTAGCGGGCCCTACAATGAGCAGTTCTTC
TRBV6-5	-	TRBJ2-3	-	CASSYLGTSTDTQYF	TGTGCCAGCAGTTACTTAGGGACGAGCACAGATACGCAGTATTTT
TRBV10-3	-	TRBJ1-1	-	CAISESKGLNTEAFF	TGTGCCATCAGTGAGTCAAAGGGATTGAACACTGAAGCTTTCTTT
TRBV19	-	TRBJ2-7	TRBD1	CASRTGGEYEQYF	TGTGCCAGCCGTACAGGGGGCGAATACGAGCAGTACTTC
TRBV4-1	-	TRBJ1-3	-	CASSYPGRSSGNTIYF	TGCGCCAGCAGCTACCCGGGACGAAGCTCTGGAAACACCATATATTTT
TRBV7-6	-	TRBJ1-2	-	CASSLRPGLGNGYTF	TGTGCCAGCAGCCTCCGGCCGGGCCTTGGGAATGGCTACACCTTC
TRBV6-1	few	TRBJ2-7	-	CASSEAGGGSYEQYF	TGTGCCAGCAGTGAAGCAGGGGGGGGCTCCTACGAGCAGTACTTC
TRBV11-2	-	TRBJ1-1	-	CASSVRVKISETEAFF	TGTGCCAGCAGCGTGCGGGTTAAAATTTCTGAGACTGAAGCTTTCTTT
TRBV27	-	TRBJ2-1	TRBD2	CASSRTSGGILFF	TGTGCCAGCAGTCGCACTAGCGGGGGGATCCTGTTCTTC
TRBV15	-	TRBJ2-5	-	CATGRSAKETQYF	TGTGCCACCGGAAGATCGGCTAAAGAGACCCAGTACTTC
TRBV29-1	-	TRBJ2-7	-	CSVATVGTALGEQYF	TGCAGCGTTGCAACCGTCGGGACCGCCTTGGGCGAGCAGTACTTC